This T cell receptor (beta chain) is drawn from a study of T cells in Graves' hyperthyroidism and ophthalmopathy. There were TCR beta CDR3 regions amplified from RNA transcripts. The HTBI primer set served for first-round RT-PCR of the TCR CDR3. MiXCR, run by TCRdb on the multiplex PCR reads, gives a single entry per CDR3 protein. In the table there are 550,000 to 650,000 distinct CDR3 sequences, approximately 13% of which are singletons. The V and J ends lost 0 bases and 8 bases respectively, with 16 bases between them. Germline CDR1 LGHNA, CDR2 YSLEER. The CDR3 has 15 residues. The sequencing input was blood. This chain links TRBV4-3 with TRBJ1-2; possible D gene TRBD1, 5 bases. This clonotype originated in a woman aged 25 to 39 with Graves' hyperthyroidism that later progressed to Graves' ophthalmopathy. The CDR3 loop reads CASSQDWGMGRGYTF. CDR3 nucleotides: TGCGCCAGCAGCCAAGACTGGGGGATGGGACGGGGCTACACCTTC.